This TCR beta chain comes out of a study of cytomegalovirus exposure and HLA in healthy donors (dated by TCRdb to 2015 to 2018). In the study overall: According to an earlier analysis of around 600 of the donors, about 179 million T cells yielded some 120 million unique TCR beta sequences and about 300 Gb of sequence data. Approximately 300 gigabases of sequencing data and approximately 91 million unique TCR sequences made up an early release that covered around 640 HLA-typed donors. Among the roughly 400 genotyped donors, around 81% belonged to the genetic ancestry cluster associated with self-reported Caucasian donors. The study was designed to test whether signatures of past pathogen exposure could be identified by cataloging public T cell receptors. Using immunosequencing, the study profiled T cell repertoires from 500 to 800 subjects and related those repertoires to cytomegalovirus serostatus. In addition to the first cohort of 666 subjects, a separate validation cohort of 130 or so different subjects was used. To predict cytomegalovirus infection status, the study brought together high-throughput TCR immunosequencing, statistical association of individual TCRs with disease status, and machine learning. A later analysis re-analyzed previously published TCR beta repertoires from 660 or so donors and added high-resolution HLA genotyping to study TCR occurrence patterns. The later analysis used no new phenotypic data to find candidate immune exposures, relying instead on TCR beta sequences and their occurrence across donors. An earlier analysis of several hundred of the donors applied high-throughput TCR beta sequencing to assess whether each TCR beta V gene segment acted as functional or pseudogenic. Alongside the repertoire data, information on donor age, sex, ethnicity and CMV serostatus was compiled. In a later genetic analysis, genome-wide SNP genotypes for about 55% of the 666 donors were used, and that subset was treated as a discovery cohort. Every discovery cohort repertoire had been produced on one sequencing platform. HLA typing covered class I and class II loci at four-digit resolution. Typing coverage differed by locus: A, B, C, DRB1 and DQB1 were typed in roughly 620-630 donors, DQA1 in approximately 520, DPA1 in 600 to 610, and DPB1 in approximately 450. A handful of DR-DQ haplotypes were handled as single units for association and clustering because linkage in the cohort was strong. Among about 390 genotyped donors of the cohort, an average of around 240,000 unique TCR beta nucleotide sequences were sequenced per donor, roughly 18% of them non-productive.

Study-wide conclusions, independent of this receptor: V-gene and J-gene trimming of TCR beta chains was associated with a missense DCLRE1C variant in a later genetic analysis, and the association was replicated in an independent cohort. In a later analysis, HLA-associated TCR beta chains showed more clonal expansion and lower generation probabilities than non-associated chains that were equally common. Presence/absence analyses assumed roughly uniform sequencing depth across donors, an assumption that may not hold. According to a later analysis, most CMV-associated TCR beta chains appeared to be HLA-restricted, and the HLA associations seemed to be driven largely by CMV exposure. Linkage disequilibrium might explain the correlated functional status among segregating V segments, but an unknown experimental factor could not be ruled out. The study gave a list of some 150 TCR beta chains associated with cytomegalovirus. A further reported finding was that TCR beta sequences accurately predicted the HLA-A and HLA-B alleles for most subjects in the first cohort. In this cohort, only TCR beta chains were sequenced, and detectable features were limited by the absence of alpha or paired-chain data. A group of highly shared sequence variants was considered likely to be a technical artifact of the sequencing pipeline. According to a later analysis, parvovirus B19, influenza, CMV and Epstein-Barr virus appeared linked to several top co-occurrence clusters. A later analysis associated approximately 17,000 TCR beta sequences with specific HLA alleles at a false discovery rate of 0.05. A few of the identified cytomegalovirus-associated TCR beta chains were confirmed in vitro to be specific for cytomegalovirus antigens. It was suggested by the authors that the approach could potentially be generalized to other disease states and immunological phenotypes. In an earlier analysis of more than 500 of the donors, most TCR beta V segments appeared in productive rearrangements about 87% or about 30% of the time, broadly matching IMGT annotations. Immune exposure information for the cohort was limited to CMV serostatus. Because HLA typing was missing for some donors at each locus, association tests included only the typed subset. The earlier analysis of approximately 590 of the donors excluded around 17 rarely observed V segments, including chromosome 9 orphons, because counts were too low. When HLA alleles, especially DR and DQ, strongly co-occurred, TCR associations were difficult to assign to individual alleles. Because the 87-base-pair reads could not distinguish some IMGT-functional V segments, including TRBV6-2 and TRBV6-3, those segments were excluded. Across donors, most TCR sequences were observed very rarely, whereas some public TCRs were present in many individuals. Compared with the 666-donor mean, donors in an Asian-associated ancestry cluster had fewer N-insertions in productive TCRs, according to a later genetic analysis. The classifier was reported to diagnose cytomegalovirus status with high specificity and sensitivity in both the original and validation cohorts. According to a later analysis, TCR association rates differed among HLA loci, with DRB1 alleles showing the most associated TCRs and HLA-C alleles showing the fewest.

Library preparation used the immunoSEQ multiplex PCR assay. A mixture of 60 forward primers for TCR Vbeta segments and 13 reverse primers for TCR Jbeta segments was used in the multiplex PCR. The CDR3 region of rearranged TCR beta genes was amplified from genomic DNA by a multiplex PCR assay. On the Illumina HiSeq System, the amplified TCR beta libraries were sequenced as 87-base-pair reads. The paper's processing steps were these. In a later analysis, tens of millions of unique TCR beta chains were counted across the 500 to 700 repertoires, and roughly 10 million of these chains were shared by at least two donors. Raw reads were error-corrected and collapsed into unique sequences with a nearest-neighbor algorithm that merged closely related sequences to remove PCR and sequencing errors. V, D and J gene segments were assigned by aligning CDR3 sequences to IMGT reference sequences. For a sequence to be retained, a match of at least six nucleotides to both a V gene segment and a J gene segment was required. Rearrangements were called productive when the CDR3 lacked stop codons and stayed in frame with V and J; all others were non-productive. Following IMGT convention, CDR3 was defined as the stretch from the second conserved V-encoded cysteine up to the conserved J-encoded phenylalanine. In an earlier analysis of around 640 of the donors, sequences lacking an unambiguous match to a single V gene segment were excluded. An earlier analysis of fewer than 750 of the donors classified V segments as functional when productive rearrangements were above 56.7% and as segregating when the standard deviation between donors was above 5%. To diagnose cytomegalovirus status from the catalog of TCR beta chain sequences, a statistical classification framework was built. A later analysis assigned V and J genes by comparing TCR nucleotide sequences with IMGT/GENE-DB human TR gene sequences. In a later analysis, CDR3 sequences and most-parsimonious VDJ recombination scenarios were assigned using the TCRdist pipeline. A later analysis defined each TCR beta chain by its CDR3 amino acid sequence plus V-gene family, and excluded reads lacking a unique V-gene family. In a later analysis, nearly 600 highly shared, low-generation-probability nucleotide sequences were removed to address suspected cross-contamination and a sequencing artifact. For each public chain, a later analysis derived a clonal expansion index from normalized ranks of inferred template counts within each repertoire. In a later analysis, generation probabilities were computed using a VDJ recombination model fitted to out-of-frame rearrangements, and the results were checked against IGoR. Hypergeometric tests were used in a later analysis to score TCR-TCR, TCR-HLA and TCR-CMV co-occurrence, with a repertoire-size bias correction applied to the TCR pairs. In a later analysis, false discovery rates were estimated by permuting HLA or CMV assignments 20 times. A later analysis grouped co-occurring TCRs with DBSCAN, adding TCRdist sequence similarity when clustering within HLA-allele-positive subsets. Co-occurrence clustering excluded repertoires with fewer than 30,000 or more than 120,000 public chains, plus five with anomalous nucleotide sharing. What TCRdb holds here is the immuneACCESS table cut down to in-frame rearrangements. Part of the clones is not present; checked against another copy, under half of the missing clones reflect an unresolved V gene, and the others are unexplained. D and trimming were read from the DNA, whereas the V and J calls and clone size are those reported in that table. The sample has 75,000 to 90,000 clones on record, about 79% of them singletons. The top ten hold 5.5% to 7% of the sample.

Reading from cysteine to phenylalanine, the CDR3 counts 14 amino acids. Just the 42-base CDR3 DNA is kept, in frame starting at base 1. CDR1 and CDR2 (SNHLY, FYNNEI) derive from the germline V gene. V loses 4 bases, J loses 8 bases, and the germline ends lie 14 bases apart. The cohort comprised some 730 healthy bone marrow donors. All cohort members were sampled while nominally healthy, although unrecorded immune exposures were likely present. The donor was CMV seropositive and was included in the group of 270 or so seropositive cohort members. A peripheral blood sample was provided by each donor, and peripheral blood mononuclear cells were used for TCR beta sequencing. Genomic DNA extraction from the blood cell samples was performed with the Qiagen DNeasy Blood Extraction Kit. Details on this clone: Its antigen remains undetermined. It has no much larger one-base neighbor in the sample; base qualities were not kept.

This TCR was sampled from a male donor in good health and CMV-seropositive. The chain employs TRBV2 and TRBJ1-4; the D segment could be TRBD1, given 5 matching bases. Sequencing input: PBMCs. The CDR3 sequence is CASSAAQGREKLFF. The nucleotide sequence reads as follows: TGTGCCAGCAGTGCGGCTCAGGGAAGAGAAAAACTGTTTTTT.